This T cell receptor (beta chain) was captured in a study of blood T cell repertoires in COVID-19. Study at large: T cells, B-cell-depleted T cells, or PBMCs supplied cDNA or gDNA.

The CDR3 covers 13 residues. Trimming cost V 6 bases and J 3 bases; bases outside gene matches: 2. Germline assignment: CDR1 LNHDA and CDR2 SQIVND (reference sequence). In the study's own analysis: Nucleated cell number was recorded as an estimate derived from reference gene primer amplification. Profiled with immunoSEQ multiplex PCR; TCRdb holds only in-frame clones, not every one. V, J and clone size reflect that table, while D and trimming were determined from the DNA. Of about 160,000 clones listed, 87% are singletons. A Seattle source enrolled patients during active infection and followed them longitudinally.

The clonotype originates from a woman in her 70s with COVID-19, enrolled during active disease. V usage is TRBV19 and J usage is TRBJ1-5; TRBD1 aligns across 7 bases. Source material: peripheral blood. For the CDR3, the DNA is TGTGCCAGTAGGGACAGGAACAATCAGCCCCAGCATTTT. Translating it yields CASRDRNNQPQHF.